These 24 T cell receptor beta chains share one sample of origin, sequenced in a study of blood T cell repertoires in COVID-19 (TCRdb year 2020). Libraries were prepared through the immunoSEQ multiplex PCR assay. Imported from immuneACCESS, the table was reduced by TCRdb to in-frame sequences with V and J called. These copies leave out some clones; in studies compared against another copy, an unresolved V gene accounts for under half, and the cause of the remainder is not known. This sample has 95,000 to 150,000 clones in its table, and more than 75% of those were observed once. Together, the top ten hold 25% to 35% of the sample. Sequencing was carried out using peripheral blood. The receptors stem from a woman between 70 and 85 years old with acute or convalescent COVID-19.

The rearrangement uses TRBV24-1 and TRBJ1-2, with 11 bases that match TRBD1. The germline V gene has CDR1 KGHDR and CDR2 SFDVKD. V was clipped by 11 bases and J by 4 bases; unmatched bases: 14. This CDR3 region has 16 residues. The CDR3 is CAIAQSTGTGGYGYTF. The DNA for the CDR3 is TGTGCCATCGCGCAATCAACGGGGACAGGGGGCTATGGCTACACCTTC.

The chain uses TRBV28 and TRBJ1-2, with 8 bases identical to TRBD1. Germline V gene lookup returns CDR1 MDHEN and CDR2 SYDVKM. The CDR3 length is 13 residues. Trimming at V came to 11 bases and at J to 4 bases, leaving 9 bases not matched to a gene. The CDR3 reads CALSPTGVYGYTF. The CDR3 coding sequence is TGTGCCCTAAGCCCGACAGGGGTCTATGGCTACACCTTC.

This chain's CDR3 is CAISLAGETDTQYF. The CDR3 DNA is TGTGCCATCAGCTTAGCGGGGGAGACAGATACGCAGTATTTT. The rearrangement joins TRBV10-3 to TRBJ2-3; 9 bases line up with TRBD2. Looked up from germline, CDR1 is ENHRY and CDR2 is SYGVKD. V gave up 6 bases and J gave up 3 bases; unmatched junction bases: 4. The CDR3 is 14 residues long.

The V and J genes are TRBV5-6 and TRBJ1-3; D may be TRBD1 (6 bases). The CDR3 covers 14 residues. V lost 0 bases to trimming and J lost 2 bases, with 6 bases between them. The germline gives CDR1 SGHDT, CDR2 YYEEEE. The CDR3 loop reads CASSLDRAGNTIYF. The CDR3 DNA is TGTGCCAGCAGCTTGGACAGGGCTGGAAACACCATATATTTT.

The J gene is TRBJ2-3, the V gene TRBV12-2; whether TRBD2, the table's D call, matches the DNA was not checked. TRBV12-2 is an annotated pseudogene. The CDR3 is 18 amino acids. The CDR3: CASRFGASGGDCTDTQYF. In nucleotides, the CDR3 is TGTGCAAGTCGCTTTGGAGCTAGCGGGGGGGACTGCACAGATACGCAGTATTTT.

The chain is built from TRBV13 and TRBJ2-1, with D tentatively TRBD1 (6 bases). Germline V gene sequence: CDR1 PRHDT, CDR2 FYEKMQ (reference sequence). The CDR3 consists of 13 residues. Trimming shortened V by 5 bases and J by 7 bases, and 12 bases separated the two germline ends. Here the CDR3 reads CASSMYQGNEQFF. The CDR3 DNA reads as TGTGCCAGCAGCATGTATCAGGGGAATGAGCAGTTCTTC.

This chain joins TRBV23-1 and TRBJ1-5; a possible D gene is TRBD1 (5 bases). TRBV23-1 is labeled an ORF, and its function is uncertain. V was shortened by 6 bases and J by 1 base, with 16 bases between the two germline ends. There are 16 residues in the CDR3. CDR3 sequence reads: CASRIGVTGSNQPQHF. The CDR3 DNA follows: TGCGCCAGCAGGATAGGGGTCACAGGAAGCAATCAGCCCCAGCATTTT.

V and J are TRBV28 and TRBJ1-3; no definite D call. V was clipped by 8 bases and J by 0 bases, with 20 bases between them. The CDR3 is 17 residues long. The germline V gene encodes CDR1 MDHEN and CDR2 SYDVKM. In DNA form, the CDR3 reads TGTGCCAGCTATACCAATACCTACCAATCCTCTGGAAACACCATATATTTT. Translated, it gives CASYTNTYQSSGNTIYF.

Worth noting for this clone: This CDR3 is also generated by other DNA sequences in the sample. This chain links TRBV29-1 with TRBJ1-1; D not certain. Germline loops: CDR1 SQVTM, CDR2 ANQGSEA. The length of the CDR3 is 11 residues. The V end lost 3 bases, the J end lost 2 bases, and 4 bases lay between the germline ends. The CDR3 reads CSVDRNTEAFF. In nucleotides, the CDR3 is TGCAGCGTTGACAGAAACACTGAAGCTTTCTTT. Supplemented by reference TRBV29-1 and TRBJ1-1, the full variable domain reads SAVISQKPSRDICQRGTSLTIQCQVDSQVTMMFWYRQQPGQSLTLIATANQGSEATYESGFVIDKFPISRPNLTFSTLTVSNMSPEDSSIYLCSVDRNTEAFFGQGTRLTVV.

The rearrangement joins TRBV4-1 to TRBJ1-5; 9 bases line up with TRBD1. Per the germline V gene, CDR1 is MGHRA and CDR2 is YSYEKL. The CDR3 totals 15 residues. Trimming removed 3 bases from V and 6 bases from J; junction bases left unmatched: 6. The CDR3 DNA sequence: TGCGCCAGCAGCCAGTCGGGACAGGGATTTCAGCCCCAGCATTTT. Amino acids: CASSQSGQGFQPQHF.

The chain recombines TRBV19 with TRBJ2-1, with TRBD2 as a possible D gene (6 bases). Germline lookup yields CDR1 LNHDA and CDR2 SQIVND (reference sequence). This CDR3 comprises 15 residues. Trimming shortened V by 10 bases and J by 3 bases, and 19 bases separated the two germline ends. The CDR3 loop reads CATTSGGALYNEQFF. The CDR3 nucleotides are TGTGCCACTACCTCCGGCGGGGCGCTCTACAATGAGCAGTTCTTC.

This chain links TRBV15 with TRBJ1-4; D remains ambiguous. V lost 1 base and J 1 base, leaving 10 bases between the germline ends. Germline loops: CDR1 LNHNV, CDR2 YYDKDF (reference sequence). The CDR3 is 16 residues long. CDR3 loop: CATSRARQLTNEKLFF. The CDR3 nucleotides are TGTGCCACCAGCAGAGCCCGCCAGTTAACTAATGAAAAACTGTTTTTT.

Remarks on this clone: The conserved closing phenylalanine or tryptophan is absent in this CDR3, likely reflecting a read error. The limits of the CDR3 on the DNA are not certain, so only TCRdb's listed CDR3 is given. The rearrangement uses TRBV7-9 and TRBJ1-1. Germline V gives CDR1 SEHNR, CDR2 FQNEAQ (reference sequence). 12 amino acids form the CDR3, both terminal residues included. The CDR3 is CASSARGEGGWI.

The chain has TRBV5-5 and TRBJ2-7; weak D call: TRBD1 (5 bases). The V and J ends lost 4 bases and 5 bases respectively, with 16 bases between them. This CDR3 is 14 amino acids long. Germline V lookup: CDR1 SGHKS, CDR2 YYEKEE (reference sequence). For the CDR3, the DNA is TGTGCCAGCAGCCCCCTCTCCCAGGGCGACGAGCAGTACTTC. Translating gives CASSPLSQGDEQYF.

The table lists this clone with a few counts. The rearrangement joins TRBV5-4 to TRBJ1-1, with 8 bases lining up with TRBD1. CDR3 length equals 13 residues. With 4 bases clipped from V and 7 bases from J, the junction kept 6 bases outside the gene matches. Germline V gene lookup returns CDR1 SGHNT and CDR2 YYREEE (reference sequence). CDR3 sequence (DNA): TGTGCCAGCAGCGGTCAGGGGGCAGGTGAAGCTTTCTTT. It encodes CASSGQGAGEAFF.

This clone was seen a single time. The chain combines TRBV2 with TRBJ2-3, with 7 bases fitting TRBD1. This CDR3 has 15 amino acids. The V segment lost 4 bases and the J segment 4 bases; nucleotides outside the gene matches: 8. The germline V gene encodes CDR1 SNHLY and CDR2 FYNNEI. In DNA form, the CDR3 reads TGTGCCAGCAGTGTTAGCGTCCAGGGGGCAGATACGCAGTATTTT. Protein product: CASSVSVQGADTQYF.

This chain joins TRBV10-3 and TRBJ2-5, with 8 bases lining up with TRBD1. Germline CDR1 and CDR2: ENHRY and SYGVKD. The CDR3 contains 12 residues. Here the CDR3 reads CAIGQGLETQYF. CDR3 coding DNA: TGTGCGATCGGACAGGGACTAGAGACCCAGTACTTC.

On this clone itself: Other DNA sequences within the sample encode an identical CDR3. The chain has TRBV5-1 and TRBJ1-3, with D unclear. The CDR3 contains 15 residues. V was clipped by 0 bases and J by 1 base, with 8 bases between them. Germline V gives CDR1 SGHRS, CDR2 YFSETQ. The CDR3 DNA follows: TGCGCCAGCAGCTTGGACGGGGATTCTGGAAACACCATATATTTT. It specifies CASSLDGDSGNTIYF.

The chain employs TRBV28 and TRBJ2-7, with a weak D call TRBD1 (6 bases). Germline CDR1 reads MDHEN; CDR2 reads SYDVKM. Trimming took off 6 bases at V and 6 bases at J, with 12 bases between the two ends. The CDR3 is 12 amino acids. This CDR3 is CASRSTGTEQYF. CDR3 DNA sequence: TGTGCCAGCAGAAGCACAGGGACCGAGCAGTACTTC.

The chain is built from TRBV6-1 and TRBJ2-4, with 7 bases fitting TRBD2. The CDR3 has 15 amino acids. V shed 1 base, J shed 3 bases, and the junction held 3 bases outside the gene matches. CDR1 and CDR2 from the germline V gene are MNHNS and SASEGT. The CDR3 loop is CASSEGAGFKNIQYF. The CDR3, as DNA: TGTGCCAGCAGTGAAGGAGCGGGGTTCAAAAACATTCAGTACTTC.

This chain joins TRBV7-8 and TRBJ2-3; a weak D match, TRBD2 (5 bases). The germline gives CDR1 SGHVS, CDR2 FQNEAQ. The V and J ends lost 5 bases and 0 bases respectively, with 9 bases between them. The CDR3 spans 14 residues. Here the CDR3 DNA reads TGTGCCAGCAGCCGGACTGGGAGCACAGATACGCAGTATTTT. This sequence encodes CASSRTGSTDTQYF.

The chain is built from TRBV11-3 and TRBJ1-3; maybe TRBD1 (5 bases). CDR1 is SGHNT, CDR2 YENEEA, per germline. The CDR3 sequence is 17 residues long. Deletions cut 2 bases from V and 0 bases from J, with 14 bases between. The CDR3 protein is CASSLPHPGRSGNTIYF. CDR3 coding DNA: TGTGCCAGCAGCTTACCCCATCCAGGGCGCTCTGGAAACACCATATATTTT.

This clone is a singleton in its sample. This chain uses TRBV11-2 with TRBJ1-2; TRBD1 matches at 10 bases. This CDR3 spans 17 amino acids. The J segment lost 2 bases and the V segment lost 0 bases, leaving 6 bases of the junction unmatched. Germline loops: CDR1 SGHAT, CDR2 FQNNGV. The CDR3 coding sequence is TGTGCCAGCAGCTTAGATCATCTGGGACAGGGGAACTATGGCTACACCTTC. This translates into CASSLDHLGQGNYGYTF. The full variable domain, with the rest looked up from reference TRBV11-2 and TRBJ1-2, is EAGVAQSPRYKIIEKRQSVAFWCNPISGHATLYWYQQILGQGPKLLIQFQNNGVVDDSQLPKDRFSAERLKGVDSTLKIQPAKLEDSAVYLCASSLDHLGQGNYGYTFGSGTRLTVV.

The chain uses TRBV4-2 and TRBJ1-5, with D maybe TRBD1 (6 bases). This CDR3 contains 14 residues. Trimming cost V 1 base and J 4 bases, with 8 bases left between them. Germline values: CDR1 LGHNA, CDR2 YNFKEQ. CDR3 DNA: TGTGCCAGCAGCCAAGGACAGGAAAATCAGCCCCAGCATTTT. It yields the protein CASSQGQENQPQHF.